These 20 T cell receptor beta chains came from one sample sequenced in a study of synovial regulatory T cells in juvenile arthritis. Assay used: immunoSEQ multiplex PCR; TCRdb lists only in-frame clones, some missing. The sample's table shows over 9,000 clones. The sequenced sample was Treg cells from blood. Subset noted: remaining (HLA-DR-negative) circulating blood Treg cells. These receptors were taken from a donor aged 2-30 years with juvenile idiopathic arthritis.

This chain connects TRBV6-5 to TRBJ1-2. CDR1 is MNHEY, CDR2 SVGAGI, per germline. The CDR3 consists of 16 residues. The DNA is unrecorded. The CDR3 region is CASSSPRVAGTYGYTF.

The rearrangement links TRBV7-6 to TRBJ2-2; lacking DNA, the TRBD1 call made by TCRdb goes unchecked. The germline CDR1 and CDR2 sequences are SGHVS and FNYEAQ. The CDR3 covers 14 residues. The DNA is not on file. Here the CDR3 reads CASRHRQGTGELFF.

The chain has TRBV9 and TRBJ1-2; TCRdb picks TRBD1, but there is no DNA to check that call. The CDR3 loop spans 13 amino acids. No DNA appears here. Germline lookup yields CDR1 SGDLS and CDR2 YYNGEE. Here the CDR3 reads CASSAHTDYGYTF.

This clone is classed as medium-sized by frequency. The CDR3 region is CAISRTNTEAFF. The chain carries TRBV10-3 and TRBJ1-1. There are 12 residues in the CDR3. No DNA has been recorded. From germline, CDR1 is ENHRY and CDR2 SYGVKD.

This chain connects TRBV6-5 to TRBJ2-5; without DNA, the TCRdb call of TRBD2 cannot be checked. The germline gives CDR1 MNHEY, CDR2 SVGAGI. This CDR3 is built from 16 residues. The entry carries no DNA sequence. The CDR3 region is CASSYVLAVYQETQYF.

The gene calls are TRBV27 and TRBJ2-3. The CDR3 consists of 14 residues. The nucleotide record is missing. The germline V gene encodes CDR1 MNHEY and CDR2 SMNVEV (reference sequence). The CDR3: CASSASELQNTQYF.

The rearrangement joins TRBV7-9 to TRBJ1-2. The germline V gene encodes CDR1 SEHNR and CDR2 FQNEAQ (reference sequence). The CDR3 has 11 amino acids. No DNA sequence was recorded. CDR3 region: CASSSLRGDTF.

The rearrangement links TRBV5-5 to TRBJ2-3; no DNA is available, so the TRBD2 call from TCRdb remains unchecked. CDR1 SGHKS and CDR2 YYEKEE come from the germline V gene (reference sequence). This CDR3 comprises 17 residues. There is no recorded DNA. CDR3 region: CASLRYRELSGRDTQYF.

The chain has TRBV27 and TRBJ2-3; the D call from TCRdb, TRBD2, cannot be confirmed without DNA. The germline V gene has CDR1 MNHEY and CDR2 SMNVEV (reference sequence). The CDR3 spans 15 residues. This entry has no DNA. CDR3 in amino acids: CASSPRLARTDTQYF.

This rearrangement joins TRBV5-1 to TRBJ1-2. The CDR3 is made up of 21 amino acids. The entry carries no DNA sequence. The germline gives CDR1 SGHRS, CDR2 YFSETQ. This CDR3 is CATRLSGSGDVNYAPNYGYTF.

The rearrangement joins TRBV7-6 to TRBJ2-3; the TCRdb D gene call, TRBD1, has no DNA to confirm it. Germline V lookup: CDR1 SGHVS, CDR2 FNYEAQ. This CDR3 has 16 amino acids. No DNA is given. The CDR3 is CASSLGVGPSTDTQYF.

The gene calls are TRBV11-2 and TRBJ2-3; TCRdb picks TRBD1, but there is no DNA to check that call. CDR3 length: 14 amino acids. Only the protein is on record. Per germline, CDR1 SGHAT and CDR2 FQNNGV. The CDR3 sequence: CASSPRQGADTQYF.

The rearrangement uses TRBV6-5 and TRBJ2-3; TCRdb returns TRBD2, unconfirmable since there is no DNA. The CDR3 runs to 14 residues. No DNA was logged. In germline, CDR1 is MNHEY, CDR2 SVGAGI. The CDR3 region is CASSSRRRTDTQYF.

The genes are TRBV18 and TRBJ1-1; there is no DNA to check the TCRdb D call of TRBD1. Germline values: CDR1 KGHSH, CDR2 LQKENI. The CDR3 sequence is 15 residues long. No DNA appears here. The CDR3 is CASSPTAQGNTEAFF.

The chain couples TRBV9 to TRBJ2-1; TCRdb picks TRBD2, but there is no DNA to check that call. This CDR3 comprises 15 residues. There is no recorded DNA. The germline CDR1 and CDR2 sequences are SGDLS and YYNGEE. The CDR3 sequence: CASSAPPGLSREQFF.

The CDR3 here is CAIRQAGGIDTQYF. This chain links TRBV10-3 with TRBJ2-3; TCRdb's D gene call, TRBD2, goes unchecked for lack of DNA. Germline assignment: CDR1 ENHRY and CDR2 SYGVKD. The CDR3 contains 14 residues. Only the protein is on record.

The chain combines TRBV2 with TRBJ2-7; as DNA is missing, the TRBD1 call by TCRdb cannot be tested. The CDR3 contains 17 residues. No DNA is listed. Per the germline V gene, CDR1 is SNHLY and CDR2 is FYNNEI. The chain's CDR3 is CASSPYAGQGVPYEQYF.

According to its frequency, this clone is medium-sized. The chain has TRBV10-3 and TRBJ1-3. The germline V gene has CDR1 ENHRY and CDR2 SYGVKD. This CDR3 has 12 amino acids. No DNA is given. CDR3: CAITGSGNTIYF.

The J gene is TRBJ2-7, the V gene TRBV19; the D gene TCRdb calls, TRBD1, cannot be checked with no DNA. The CDR3 runs to 14 residues. No DNA was logged. Germline CDR1 and CDR2: LNHDA and SQIVND (reference sequence). The CDR3 protein is CASGKTGTPYEQYF.

V and J are TRBV6-6 and TRBJ1-2. Per germline, CDR1 MNHNY and CDR2 SVGAGI (reference sequence). The CDR3 length is 16 residues. DNA is not on record. The CDR3: CASRPSYDSRTYGYTF.